This TCR beta chain originates from a study of T cell repertoires in cytomegalovirus infection. On the study more broadly: It was recently identified HLA-C-restricted and well-studied HLA-B-restricted CMV epitopes that the study used. Indicated by public TCR beta signatures were CMV infection and matching HLA type.

The table lists this clonotype with a count of one. Its specificity is not known. A single record per CDR3 protein comes from TCRdb applying MiXCR to the reads. The data show hundreds of thousands of distinct CDR3 sequences, around 35% seen once. Points from the study as a whole: Clonotypes of TCR beta that were HLA-C-restricted and CMV-specific dominated the ex vivo response.

Germline-derived CDR1 and CDR2 are SEHNR and FQNEAQ (reference sequence). The CDR3 has 16 amino acids. V lost 3 bases, J lost 6 bases, and 8 bases stayed unmatched. This TCR was sampled from a human donor in good health (CMV status not recorded). Some clones in this sample may be carry-over from other donors' samples. The specimen was cultured PBMCs, collected from culture after CMV antigen stimulation. The rearrangement links TRBV7-9 to TRBJ2-1; TRBD2 aligns across 10 bases. In nucleotides, the CDR3 is TGTGCCAGCAGCTTCCGGACTAGCGGTCCCGCCAATGAGCAGTTCTTC. This codes for CASSFRTSGPANEQFF.